The 29 T cell receptor beta chains listed next were all sequenced from one sample in a study of blood T cell repertoires in COVID-19. Measured with immunoSEQ multiplex PCR; TCRdb has only the in-frame clones, and not every one. The table includes 180,000 or so clones, around 85% detected once. What was sequenced was peripheral blood. The receptors derive from a woman older than 75 with acute or convalescent COVID-19.

The chain has TRBV5-1 and TRBJ1-6, with D hard to call. Per germline, CDR1 SGHRS and CDR2 YFSETQ. This CDR3 comprises 15 residues. Trimming took off 0 bases at V and 5 bases at J, with 9 bases between the two ends. This CDR3 is CASSLGSPDNSPLHF. The CDR3 DNA is TGCGCCAGCAGCTTGGGAAGCCCTGATAATTCACCCCTCCACTTT.

This chain links TRBV25-1 with TRBJ1-3; D is perhaps TRBD1 (6 bases). Trimming took off 5 bases at V and 0 bases at J, with 8 bases between the two ends. The CDR3 loop spans 14 amino acids. Germline CDR1 reads MGHDK; CDR2 reads SYGVNS. The chain's CDR3 is CASSLQGSGNTIYF. The CDR3 DNA is TGTGCCAGCAGTCTACAGGGCTCTGGAAACACCATATATTTT.

V and J are TRBV6-4 and TRBJ2-1; 8 bases line up with TRBD1. V dropped 3 bases and J dropped 3; count of bases not matched to a gene: 4. The length of the CDR3 is 15 residues. Per germline, CDR1 MRHNA and CDR2 SNTAGT. In DNA, the CDR3 is TGTGCCAGCAGTGAAGTCGGACAGGGCTACAATGAGCAGTTCTTC. Translating gives CASSEVGQGYNEQFF.

The chain uses TRBV30 and TRBJ1-5, with 7 bases matching TRBD1. The CDR3 is 14 residues long. Germline CDR1 reads GTSNPN; CDR2 reads SVGIG (reference sequence). The V gene end was trimmed by 5 bases and the J gene end by 4 bases; junction bases not matched to a gene: 8. For the CDR3, the DNA is TGTGCCTGGCGAAGCCGGACAGGAAATCAGCCCCAGCATTTT. It is translated as CAWRSRTGNQPQHF.

The V and J genes are TRBV27 and TRBJ1-1; D possibly corresponds to TRBD1 (5 bases). Germline V CDR1 and CDR2: MNHEY, SMNVEV (reference sequence). V shed 4 bases and J shed 6 bases, with 12 bases lying between them. This CDR3 is built from 13 residues. This CDR3 is CASSSGRGSEAFF. In DNA, the CDR3 is TGTGCCAGCAGTTCGGGGAGGGGCTCTGAAGCTTTCTTT.

The chain combines TRBV18 with TRBJ1-6; D gene uncertain. Germline CDR1 is KGHSH and CDR2 is LQKENI. The CDR3 is made up of 15 amino acids. V lost 3 bases and J lost 7, with 13 bases in between. CDR3 nucleotide sequence: TGTGCCAGCTCACCGGATCTGGGAGAGAATTCACCCCTCCACTTT. It yields the protein CASSPDLGENSPLHF.

V and J are TRBV27 and TRBJ1-3; a possible D gene is TRBD1 (5 bases). This CDR3 has 12 residues. The V end was cut by 6 bases, the J end by 11 bases, with 14 bases between. Germline V gives CDR1 MNHEY, CDR2 SMNVEV (reference sequence). The CDR3 is CASRGNAGAIYF. The CDR3 DNA reads TGTGCCAGCAGGGGGAACGCGGGGGCCATATATTTT.

The genes are TRBV6-2 or TRBV6-3 and TRBJ1-5; maybe TRBD1 (5 bases). V was trimmed by 1 base and J by 7 bases, leaving 11 bases between them. Looked up from germline, CDR1 is MNHEY and CDR2 is SVGEGT. This CDR3 is 14 amino acids long. The CDR3 is CASSYWAGVQPQHF. In DNA form, the CDR3 reads TGTGCCAGCAGTTACTGGGCGGGGGTACAGCCCCAGCATTTT.

This sequence joins TRBV2 and TRBJ1-6; 8 bases line up with TRBD1. CDR3 size: 15 residues. The germline V gene encodes CDR1 SNHLY and CDR2 FYNNEI. J gave up 3 bases and V 3 bases, and 1 base lay outside the gene matches. The DNA of the CDR3 is TGTGCCAGCAGTGATACAGGGGGCTATAATTCACCCCTCCACTTT. The encoded protein is CASSDTGGYNSPLHF.

This clone has only a few counts. This sequence joins TRBV30 and TRBJ2-2; 10 bases match TRBD2. J was trimmed by 3 bases and V by 7 bases; bases with no gene match: 8. CDR3 length equals 15 residues. Germline V lookup: CDR1 GTSNPN, CDR2 SVGIG (reference sequence). The CDR3 loop is CAYASGRVYTGELFF. CDR3 bases: TGTGCCTACGCTAGCGGGAGAGTGTACACCGGGGAGCTGTTTTTT.

As DNA, the CDR3 is TGTGCCACGGGGACAGTTAGAAAAGGCTACACCTTC. This sequence encodes CATGTVRKGYTF. The chain recombines TRBV10-3 with TRBJ1-2, with TRBD1 identical over 7 bases. Per the germline V gene, CDR1 is ENHRY and CDR2 is SYGVKD. The CDR3 is 12 residues long. The junction had 10 bases not matched to a gene; V was cut back by 10 bases and J by 8 bases.

The rearrangement joins TRBV15 to TRBJ2-7; weak D call: TRBD1 (5 bases). Per germline, CDR1 LNHNV and CDR2 YYDKDF (reference sequence). The V gene lost 0 bases and the J gene lost 6 bases, with 9 bases spanning the gap. The CDR3 extends over 13 amino acids. In nucleotides, the CDR3 is TGTGCCACCAGCAGAGACCAGGGCGTCGAGCAGTACTTC. Its translation: CATSRDQGVEQYF. The whole variable domain, remainder taken from reference TRBV15 and TRBJ2-7, is DAMVIQNPRYQVTQFGKPVTLSCSQTLNHNVMYWYQQKSSQAPKLLFHYYDKDFNNEADTPDNFQSRRPNTSFCFLDIRSPGLGDTAMYLCATSRDQGVEQYFGPGTRLTVT.

The V and J genes are TRBV5-1 and TRBJ2-1, with TRBD2 matching 7 bases. CDR3 size: 13 residues. Trimming at V came to 0 bases and at J to 9 bases, leaving 3 bases not matched to a gene. CDR1 and CDR2 (germline): SGHRS, YFSETQ. The CDR3 nucleotides are TGCGCCAGCAGCTTGGAGCGGGATCGTGAGCAGTTCTTC. It yields the protein CASSLERDREQFF. The complete variable domain, with remaining parts taken from reference TRBV5-1 and TRBJ2-1, reads KAGVTQTPRYLIKTRGQQVTLSCSPISGHRSVSWYQQTPGQGLQFLFEYFSETQRNKGNFPGRFSGRQFSNSRSEMNVSTLELGDSALYLCASSLERDREQFFGPGTRLTVL.

The J gene is TRBJ1-2, the V gene TRBV9, with unresolved D. The length of the CDR3 is 13 residues. Trimming took off 3 bases at V and 6 bases at J, with 12 bases between the two ends. The germline V gene has CDR1 SGDLS and CDR2 YYNGEE. The CDR3 region is CASSALGRDGYTF. CDR3 nucleotide sequence: TGTGCCAGCAGCGCTCTGGGGAGGGATGGCTACACCTTC. Filled out from reference TRBV9 and TRBJ1-2, the complete variable domain reads DSGVTQTPKHLITATGQRVTLRCSPRSGDLSVYWYQQSLDQGLQFLIQYYNGEERAKGNILERFSAQQFPDLHSELNLSSLELGDSALYFCASSALGRDGYTFGSGTRLTVV.

J is TRBJ2-7 and V is TRBV29-1; TRBD2 matches at 7 bases. The trim removed 3 bases at V and 3 bases at J, leaving 8 bases unmatched. The germline CDR1 and CDR2 sequences are SQVTM and ANQGSEA. There are 14 residues in the CDR3. In DNA, the CDR3 is TGCAGCGTTGACGCGCCGGGAGGCCTCTACGAGCAGTACTTC. Protein sequence: CSVDAPGGLYEQYF.

V usage is TRBV5-5 and J usage is TRBJ2-7; 9 bases align to TRBD2. Germline V lookup: CDR1 SGHKS, CDR2 YYEKEE (reference sequence). This CDR3 is 15 amino acids long. The V and J ends lost 5 bases and 9 bases, in that order; junction bases with no gene match: 15. Written as DNA, the CDR3 is TGTGCCAGCAGGACGGACGATAGCGGGGGATTTCGGCAGTACTTC. Translated, it gives CASRTDDSGGFRQYF.

A note on this clone: The same CDR3 is also encoded by other DNA sequences in this sample. J is TRBJ2-1 and V is TRBV2; D is ambiguous. Germline V lookup: CDR1 SNHLY, CDR2 FYNNEI. V lost 6 bases, J lost 4 bases, and 10 bases lay in between. The CDR3 covers 13 residues. The CDR3 reads CASSLGQYNEQFF. CDR3 bases: TGTGCCAGCAGCCTTGGCCAATACAATGAGCAGTTCTTC.

The rearrangement links TRBV7-9 to TRBJ2-2; TRBD2 aligns across 8 bases. J was trimmed by 4 bases and V by 5 bases; bases with no gene match: 6. The CDR3 extends over 15 amino acids. Germline V lookup: CDR1 SEHNR, CDR2 FQNEAQ (reference sequence). In DNA form, the CDR3 reads TGTGCCAGCAGCGCGGGGGGAAGGGCCACCGGGGAGCTGTTTTTT. Encoded protein: CASSAGGRATGELFF.

The rearrangement uses TRBV20-1 and TRBJ2-1; D remains unclear. V lost 3 bases to trimming and J lost 3 bases, with 3 bases between them. Germline-derived CDR1 and CDR2 are DFQATT and SNEGSKA (reference sequence). There are 11 residues in the CDR3. For the CDR3, the DNA is TGCAGTGCTAGCTACTACAATGAGCAGTTCTTC. Protein: CSASYYNEQFF.

Comment on this clone: Other DNA sequences in this specimen translate into the identical CDR3. V gene TRBV30 combines with J gene TRBJ1-5; D gene uncertain. CDR1 GTSNPN and CDR2 SVGIG come from the germline V gene (reference sequence). The CDR3 runs to 13 residues. Trimming stripped 2 bases from V and 5 bases from J, with 10 bases between. The CDR3, as DNA: TGTGCCTGGAGTCTCGGCGGGGATCAGCCCCAGCATTTT. Its protein product is CAWSLGGDQPQHF.

This clone was seen once. This CDR3 is CASSPGPGGTGELFF. DNA for the CDR3: TGTGCCAGCTCACCCGGCCCCGGGGGAACCGGGGAGCTGTTTTTT. J is TRBJ2-2 and V is TRBV18, with D perhaps matching TRBD2 (6 bases). Germline values: CDR1 KGHSH, CDR2 LQKENI. V lost 3 bases and J lost 5, with 13 bases in between. This CDR3 is built from 15 residues.

This clone was seen just once. This chain connects TRBV19 to TRBJ1-5; possibly TRBD1 for D (5 bases). Looked up from germline, CDR1 is LNHDA and CDR2 is SQIVND (reference sequence). The CDR3 has 15 residues. The V end lost 4 bases, the J end lost 0 bases, and 10 bases lay between the germline ends. The CDR3 region is CASSKDGGSNQPQHF. CDR3 nucleotides: TGTGCCAGTAGTAAGGACGGGGGTAGCAATCAGCCCCAGCATTTT.

The CDR3: CASSGPFAGIHEQYF. In DNA form, the CDR3 reads TGTGCCAGCAGTGGACCCTTTGCGGGTATCCACGAGCAGTACTTC. This chain connects TRBV2 to TRBJ2-7; maybe TRBD2 (5 bases). This CDR3 comprises 15 residues. V lost 4 bases and J lost 5, with 18 bases in between. Germline CDR1 and CDR2: SNHLY and FYNNEI.

The chain links TRBV5-1 to TRBJ1-4; weak D call: TRBD1 (5 bases). Germline V lookup: CDR1 SGHRS, CDR2 YFSETQ. V dropped 4 bases and J dropped 5 bases, with 18 bases sitting between them. The CDR3 loop spans 16 amino acids. The CDR3 nucleotides read TGCGCCAGCAGCGGCACGGGGCGGGGGAACAATGAAAAACTGTTTTTT. Protein product: CASSGTGRGNNEKLFF. The whole variable domain, filled in from reference TRBV5-1 and TRBJ1-4, reads KAGVTQTPRYLIKTRGQQVTLSCSPISGHRSVSWYQQTPGQGLQFLFEYFSETQRNKGNFPGRFSGRQFSNSRSEMNVSTLELGDSALYLCASSGTGRGNNEKLFFGSGTQLSVL.

The sample holds a few counts of this clone. This chain joins TRBV9 and TRBJ2-2; 8 bases line up with TRBD1. The CDR3 covers 18 residues. Germline V lookup: CDR1 SGDLS, CDR2 YYNGEE. V gave up 1 base and J gave up 8 bases; unmatched junction bases: 16. This CDR3 reads CASSVTGTGTGNLGELFF. DNA of the CDR3: TGTGCCAGCAGCGTAACGGGAACCGGGACAGGCAATCTGGGGGAGCTGTTTTTT. Supplemented by reference TRBV9 and TRBJ2-2, the full variable domain reads DSGVTQTPKHLITATGQRVTLRCSPRSGDLSVYWYQQSLDQGLQFLIQYYNGEERAKGNILERFSAQQFPDLHSELNLSSLELGDSALYFCASSVTGTGTGNLGELFFGEGSRLTVL.

This clone was counted only a few times. The chain joins TRBV6-6 to TRBJ2-3, with TRBD1 matching 7 bases. Germline CDR1 and CDR2: MNHNY and SVGAGI (reference sequence). J was trimmed by 6 bases and V by 5 bases; bases with no gene match: 11. The CDR3 has 15 amino acids. CDR3 bases: TGTGCCAGCAGTCTCCAAAGACAGGGCTGGGATACGCAGTATTTT. Its translation is CASSLQRQGWDTQYF.

The V and J genes are TRBV29-1 and TRBJ1-1; D not resolved. This CDR3 is 15 amino acids long. The V gene lost 6 bases and the J gene lost 0 bases, with 17 bases spanning the gap. Per germline, CDR1 SQVTM and CDR2 ANQGSEA. The CDR3 DNA reads as TGCAGCGTCGCGCGCGGTCCGGGGATGAACACTGAAGCTTTCTTT. This gives the protein CSVARGPGMNTEAFF.

The J gene is TRBJ2-7, the V gene TRBV5-6; D is perhaps TRBD2 (6 bases). CDR3 length: 15 residues. Germline values: CDR1 SGHDT, CDR2 YYEEEE. The V end was cut by 4 bases, the J end by 2 bases, with 16 bases between. Written as DNA, the CDR3 is TGTGCCAGCAGCCTGGGGGGAGAGTGGGCCTACGAGCAGTACTTC. Protein sequence: CASSLGGEWAYEQYF.

The V and J genes are TRBV5-1 and TRBJ2-3; tentative D call: TRBD2 (5 bases). The CDR3 contains 14 residues. The V gene's germline CDR1 is SGHRS and CDR2 YFSETQ. V was trimmed by 6 bases and J by 0 bases, leaving 11 bases between them. The DNA for the CDR3 is TGCGCCAGCACGCGGCGGACTAGCACAGATACGCAGTATTTT. This sequence encodes CASTRRTSTDTQYF.